The rows below give T cell receptor beta chains drawn from one sample of a study of T cell repertoires in cytomegalovirus infection. TCRdb ran MiXCR on the reads and lists one entry per CDR3 protein. The data hold about half a million distinct CDR3 sequences, with approximately 40% observed a single time. No antigen is known for these receptors. The sequenced sample was cultured PBMCs, obtained from culture after CMV antigen stimulation. Source of these receptors: a human donor in good health (CMV status not recorded). Some clones in this sample may be carry-over from other donors' samples. The CDR3 runs from the conserved cysteine through the conserved F or W. The order of the fields is V gene, J gene, clone size, D gene, CDR3 DNA, CDR3 protein. A D gene is named only where the DNA matches it firmly. Only some rows state a clone size, as once, few, many or a class for expanded clones.

v_gene: TRBV7-2
j_gene: TRBJ2-1
abundance: NA
d_gene: NA
CDR3nt: TGTGCCAGCAGCGCCTCGGCCAGCTCCTACAATGAGCAGTTCTTC
CDR3aa: CASSASASSYNEQFF

v_gene: TRBV10-3
j_gene: TRBJ2-1
abundance: NA
d_gene: TRBD2
CDR3nt: TGTGCCTCTGGAGGCGGGAGTCCCTACAATGAGCAGTTCTTC
CDR3aa: CASGGGSPYNEQFF

v_gene: TRBV15
j_gene: TRBJ1-2
abundance: NA
d_gene: NA
CDR3nt: TGTGCCACCAGCAGAGATGGGAAGGGGCGGGAAGGCTACACCTTC
CDR3aa: CATSRDGKGREGYTF

v_gene: TRBV7-8
j_gene: TRBJ2-2
abundance: NA
d_gene: NA
CDR3nt: TGTGCCAGCAGCTCACGGGAAGGGGCGCGGACCGGGGAGCTGTTTTTT
CDR3aa: CASSSREGARTGELFF

v_gene: TRBV23-1
j_gene: TRBJ2-1
abundance: few
d_gene: NA
CDR3nt: TGCGCCAGCAGTCATACACCGCGGACAATGGTGGACCCCCGGGGGAATGAGCAGTTCTTC
CDR3aa: CASSHTPRTMVDPRGNEQFF

v_gene: TRBV20-1
j_gene: TRBJ2-5
abundance: NA
d_gene: NA
CDR3nt: TGCAGTGCTAGTGGGAGAGAGACCCAGTACTTC
CDR3aa: CSASGRETQYF

v_gene: TRBV7-2
j_gene: TRBJ2-3
abundance: NA
d_gene: TRBD2
CDR3nt: TGTGCCAGCAGCTTGTGGGTAGCGGGGGCCTCTATCACAGATACGCAGTATTTT
CDR3aa: CASSLWVAGASITDTQYF

v_gene: TRBV20-1
j_gene: TRBJ2-7
abundance: NA
d_gene: TRBD2
CDR3nt: TGCAGTGCTAGATCAGCGGGAACCTACGAGCAGTACTTC
CDR3aa: CSARSAGTYEQYF

v_gene: TRBV7-8
j_gene: TRBJ1-5
abundance: few
d_gene: NA
CDR3nt: TGTGCCAGCAGCTTAGCGTTTAACGTCAATCAGCCCCAGCATTTT
CDR3aa: CASSLAFNVNQPQHF

v_gene: TRBV6-6
j_gene: TRBJ2-5
abundance: NA
d_gene: NA
CDR3nt: TGTGCCAGTTGCGGTGGGAGCACCGCTACTACCCCCCAAGAGACCCAGTACTTC
CDR3aa: CASCGGSTATTPQETQYF

v_gene: TRBV27
j_gene: TRBJ2-2
abundance: once
d_gene: NA
CDR3nt: TGTGCCAGCAGCCCGTTTGCCGCCGGGGAGCTGTTTTTT
CDR3aa: CASSPFAAGELFF

v_gene: TRBV20-1
j_gene: TRBJ2-7
abundance: NA
d_gene: NA
CDR3nt: TGCAGTGCTTGGGGGGACCACCTCCCCTACGAGCAGTACTTC
CDR3aa: CSAWGDHLPYEQYF

v_gene: TRBV2
j_gene: TRBJ2-7
abundance: NA
d_gene: NA
CDR3nt: TGTGCCAGCACTGGGGTAGACTGGTACTCCTACGAGCAGTACTTC
CDR3aa: CASTGVDWYSYEQYF

v_gene: TRBV27
j_gene: TRBJ2-3
abundance: NA
d_gene: NA
CDR3nt: TGTGCCAGCAGTCCCCTAACTAGAGATACGCAGTATTTT
CDR3aa: CASSPLTRDTQYF

v_gene: TRBV27
j_gene: TRBJ1-2
abundance: few
d_gene: TRBD1
CDR3nt: TGTGCCAGCAGTTTATCGGGACAGGGGATCTCTGGCTACACCTTC
CDR3aa: CASSLSGQGISGYTF

v_gene: TRBV7-2
j_gene: TRBJ2-5
abundance: few
d_gene: TRBD2
CDR3nt: TGTGCCAGCAGCTTGGGACTAGCGGGAGAGGAAGAGACCCAGTACTTC
CDR3aa: CASSLGLAGEEETQYF

v_gene: TRBV7-8
j_gene: TRBJ1-4
abundance: many
d_gene: NA
CDR3nt: TGTGCCAGCACCCAAGGTCGCAGGAGGGCAACTAATGAAAAACTGTTTTTT
CDR3aa: CASTQGRRRATNEKLFF

v_gene: TRBV10-3
j_gene: TRBJ2-7
abundance: NA
d_gene: TRBD1
CDR3nt: TGTGCCATCAGTGAGTCGGGACAGGCTTACGAGCAGTACTTC
CDR3aa: CAISESGQAYEQYF

v_gene: TRBV11-3
j_gene: TRBJ1-5
abundance: few
d_gene: NA
CDR3nt: TGTGCCAGCAGCTTATTCATAGAGAACCTTCAGACCAATCAGCCCCAGCATTTT
CDR3aa: CASSLFIENLQTNQPQHF

v_gene: TRBV7-9
j_gene: TRBJ2-7
abundance: NA
d_gene: NA
CDR3nt: TGTGCCAGCAGCTTTAGCCGGGCCGAGCAGTACTTC
CDR3aa: CASSFSRAEQYF

v_gene: TRBV15
j_gene: TRBJ1-1
abundance: NA
d_gene: NA
CDR3nt: TGTGCCACCAGCAGAGATAGGGGGGGGGGTTTGGGCACTGAAGCTTTCTTT
CDR3aa: CATSRDRGGGLGTEAFF

v_gene: TRBV5-1
j_gene: TRBJ1-4
abundance: NA
d_gene: TRBD1
CDR3nt: TGCGCCAGCAGCCGGTACAGGGGTACTGAAAAACTGTTTTTT
CDR3aa: CASSRYRGTEKLFF

v_gene: TRBV7-6
j_gene: TRBJ1-5
abundance: few
d_gene: NA
CDR3nt: TGTGCCAGCAGCTCGGGGTCCGGCAGCAACAATCAGCCCCAGCATTTT
CDR3aa: CASSSGSGSNNQPQHF

v_gene: TRBV20-1
j_gene: TRBJ2-7
abundance: NA
d_gene: TRBD2
CDR3nt: TGCAGTGCTGAGGGCGAATGGACTAGCGGGGGGGTAATTCCCTACGAGCAGTACTTC
CDR3aa: CSAEGEWTSGGVIPYEQYF

v_gene: TRBV18
j_gene: TRBJ2-7
abundance: NA
d_gene: NA
CDR3nt: TGTGCCAGCTCACCCGCTCCAGGACCAGCCTACGAGCAGTACTTC
CDR3aa: CASSPAPGPAYEQYF

v_gene: TRBV28
j_gene: TRBJ2-1
abundance: few
d_gene: NA
CDR3nt: TGTGCCAGCATGTCAAGGGGGAGCTCCTACAATGAGCAGTTCTTC
CDR3aa: CASMSRGSSYNEQFF

v_gene: TRBV7-2
j_gene: TRBJ2-7
abundance: many
d_gene: NA
CDR3nt: TGTGCCAGCAGCTTAGGTCCAGGGGACGAGCAGTACTTC
CDR3aa: CASSLGPGDEQYF

v_gene: TRBV4-3
j_gene: TRBJ2-3
abundance: NA
d_gene: NA
CDR3nt: TGCGCCAGCAGCCACAGACTAGTAGTCCCAGATACGCAGTATTTT
CDR3aa: CASSHRLVVPDTQYF

v_gene: TRBV6-1
j_gene: TRBJ1-3
abundance: NA
d_gene: NA
CDR3nt: TGTGCCAGCAGTGAAGTTCCCATCCCGTTGACTGGAAACACCATATATTTT
CDR3aa: CASSEVPIPLTGNTIYF